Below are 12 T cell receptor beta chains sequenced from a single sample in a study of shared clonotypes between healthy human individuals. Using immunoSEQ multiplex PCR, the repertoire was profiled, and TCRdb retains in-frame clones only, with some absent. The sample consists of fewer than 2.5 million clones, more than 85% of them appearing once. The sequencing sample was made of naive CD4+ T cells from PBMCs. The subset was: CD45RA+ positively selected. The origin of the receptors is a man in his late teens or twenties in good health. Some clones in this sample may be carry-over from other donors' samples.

The chain's CDR3 is CSTIENYGYTF. As DNA, the CDR3 is TGCAGCACCATAGAGAACTATGGCTACACCTTC. This rearrangement joins TRBV29-1 to TRBJ1-2, with D unresolved. From germline, CDR1 is SQVTM and CDR2 ANQGSEA. With 8 bases removed from V and 2 bases from J, the gap between germline ends came to 9 bases. This CDR3 spans 11 amino acids.

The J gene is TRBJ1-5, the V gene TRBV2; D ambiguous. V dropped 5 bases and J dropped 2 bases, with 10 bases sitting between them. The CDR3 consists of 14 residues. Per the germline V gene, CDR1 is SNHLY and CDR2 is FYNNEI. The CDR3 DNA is TGTGCCAGCAGTTATTCTGGGGGCAATCAGCCCCAGCATTTT. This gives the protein CASSYSGGNQPQHF.

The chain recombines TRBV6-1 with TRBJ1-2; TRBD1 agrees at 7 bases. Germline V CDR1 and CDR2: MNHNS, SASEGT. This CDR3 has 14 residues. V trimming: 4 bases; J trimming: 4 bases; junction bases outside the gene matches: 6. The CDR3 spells CASSAQGRFYGYTF. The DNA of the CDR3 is TGTGCCAGCAGTGCACAGGGGCGCTTCTATGGCTACACCTTC.

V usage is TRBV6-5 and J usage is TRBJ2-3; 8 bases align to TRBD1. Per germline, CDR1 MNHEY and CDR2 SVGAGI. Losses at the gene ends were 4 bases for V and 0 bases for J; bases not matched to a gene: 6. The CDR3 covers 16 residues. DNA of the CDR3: TGTGCCAGCAGTTCCACAGGGGGTACTAGCACAGATACGCAGTATTTT. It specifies CASSSTGGTSTDTQYF.

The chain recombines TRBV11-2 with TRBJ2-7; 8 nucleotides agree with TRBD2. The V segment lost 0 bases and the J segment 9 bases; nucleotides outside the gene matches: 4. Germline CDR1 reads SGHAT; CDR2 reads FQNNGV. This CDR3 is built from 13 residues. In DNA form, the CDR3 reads TGTGCCAGCAGCTTAGATCGGGGGGGTCGGCAGTACTTC. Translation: CASSLDRGGRQYF. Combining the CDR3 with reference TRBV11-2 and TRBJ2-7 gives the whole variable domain EAGVAQSPRYKIIEKRQSVAFWCNPISGHATLYWYQQILGQGPKLLIQFQNNGVVDDSQLPKDRFSAERLKGVDSTLKIQPAKLEDSAVYLCASSLDRGGRQYFGPGTRLTVT.

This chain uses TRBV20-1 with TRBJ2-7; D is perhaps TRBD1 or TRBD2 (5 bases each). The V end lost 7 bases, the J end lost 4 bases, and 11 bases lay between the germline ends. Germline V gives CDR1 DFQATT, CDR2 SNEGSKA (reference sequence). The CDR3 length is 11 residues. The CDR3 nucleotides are TGCAGTGTTTCGGGGCCTTACGAGCAGTACTTC. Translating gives CSVSGPYEQYF.

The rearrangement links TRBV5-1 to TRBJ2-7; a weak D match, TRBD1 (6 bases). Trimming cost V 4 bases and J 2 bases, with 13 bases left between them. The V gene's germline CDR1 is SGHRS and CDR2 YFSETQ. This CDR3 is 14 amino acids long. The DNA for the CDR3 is TGCGCCAGCAGCCCGGACAGATCAACCTACGAGCAGTACTTC. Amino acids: CASSPDRSTYEQYF.

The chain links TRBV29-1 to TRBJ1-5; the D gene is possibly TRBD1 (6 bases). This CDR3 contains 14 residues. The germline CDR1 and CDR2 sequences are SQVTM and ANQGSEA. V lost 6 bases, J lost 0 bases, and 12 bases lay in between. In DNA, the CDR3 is TGCAGCGTGGGTCTAGGGGGTAGCAATCAGCCCCAGCATTTT. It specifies CSVGLGGSNQPQHF.

The CDR3 protein is CASSLRGLGGTEAFF. CDR3 in DNA: TGTGCCAGCAGTCTCAGGGGGCTTGGAGGTACTGAAGCTTTCTTT. The rearrangement joins TRBV27 to TRBJ1-1; TRBD1 matches at 8 bases. J gave up 5 bases and V 5 bases, and 10 bases lay outside the gene matches. The CDR3 is made up of 15 amino acids. Germline V gene lookup returns CDR1 MNHEY and CDR2 SMNVEV (reference sequence).

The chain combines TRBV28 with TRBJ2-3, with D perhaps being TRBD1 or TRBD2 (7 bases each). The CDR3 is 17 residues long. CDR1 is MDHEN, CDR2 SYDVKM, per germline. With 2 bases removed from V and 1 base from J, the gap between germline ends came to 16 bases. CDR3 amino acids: CASSLRGLAECTDTQYF. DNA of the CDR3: TGTGCCAGCAGTTTAAGGGGGCTAGCGGAGTGCACAGATACGCAGTATTTT. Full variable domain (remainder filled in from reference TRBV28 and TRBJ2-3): DVKVTQSSRYLVKRTGEKVFLECVQDMDHENMFWYRQDPGLGLRLIYFSYDVKMKEKGDIPEGYSVSREKKERFSLILESASTNQTSMYLCASSLRGLAECTDTQYFGPGTRLTVL.

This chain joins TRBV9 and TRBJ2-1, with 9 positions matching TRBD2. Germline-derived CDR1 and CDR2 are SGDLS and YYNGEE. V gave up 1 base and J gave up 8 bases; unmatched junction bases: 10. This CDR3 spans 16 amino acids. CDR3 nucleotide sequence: TGTGCCAGCAGCGTATTAGCGGGAGCGTTTTCGGATGAGCAGTTCTTC. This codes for CASSVLAGAFSDEQFF.

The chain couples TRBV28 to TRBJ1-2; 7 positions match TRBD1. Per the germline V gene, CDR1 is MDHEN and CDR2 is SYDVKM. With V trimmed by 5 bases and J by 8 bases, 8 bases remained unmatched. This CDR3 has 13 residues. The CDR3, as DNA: TGTGCCAGCAGTATGCCAGGGACAGCCGGCTACACCTTC. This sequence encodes CASSMPGTAGYTF.